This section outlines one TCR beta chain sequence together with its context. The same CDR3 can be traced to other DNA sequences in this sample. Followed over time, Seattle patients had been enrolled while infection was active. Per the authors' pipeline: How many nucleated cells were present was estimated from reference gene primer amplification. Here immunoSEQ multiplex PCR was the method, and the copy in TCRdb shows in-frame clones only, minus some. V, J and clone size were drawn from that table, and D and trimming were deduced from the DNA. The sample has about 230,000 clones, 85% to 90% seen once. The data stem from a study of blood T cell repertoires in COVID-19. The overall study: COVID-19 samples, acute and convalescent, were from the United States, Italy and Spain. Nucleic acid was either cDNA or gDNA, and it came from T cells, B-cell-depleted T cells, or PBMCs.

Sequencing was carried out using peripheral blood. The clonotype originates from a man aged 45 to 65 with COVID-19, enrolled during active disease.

CDR3 residues: CASSLRPGQGATDTQYF. The CDR3 DNA is TGCGCCAGCAGCTTGAGGCCGGGACAGGGGGCAACAGATACGCAGTATTTT. V and J are TRBV5-1 and TRBJ2-3; 12 positions match TRBD1. This CDR3 spans 17 amino acids. V gave up 1 base and J gave up 3 bases; unmatched junction bases: 6. CDR1 is SGHRS and CDR2 is YFSETQ in the germline V gene.